These 26 T cell receptor beta chains came from one sample sequenced in a study of cytomegalovirus exposure and HLA in healthy donors. Primers: 60 Vbeta forward and 13 Jbeta reverse. Clones were sequenced by immunoSEQ multiplex PCR, and TCRdb holds only the in-frame ones, with some missing. The data hold approximately 150,000 clones, with 75% to 90% observed a single time. Sequencing used PBMCs. The receptors shown here come from a male donor in good health and CMV-seronegative.

This chain links TRBV13 with TRBJ2-2; 9 nucleotides line up with TRBD2. The CDR3 contains 15 residues. V lost 8 bases, J lost 7 bases, and 11 bases stayed unmatched. Germline CDR1 and CDR2: PRHDT and FYEKMQ (reference sequence). CDR3 DNA sequence: TGTGCCAGCCGGCGGTTAGCGGGGGATCACGGGGAGCTGTTTTTT. Protein: CASRRLAGDHGELFF.

The chain joins TRBV5-4 to TRBJ2-1, with D uncertain. Trimming cost V 4 bases and J 8 bases, with 10 bases left between them. CDR3 length equals 12 residues. Germline assignment: CDR1 SGHNT and CDR2 YYREEE (reference sequence). CDR3 loop: CASSLLADEQFF. The CDR3 bases are TGTGCCAGCAGCCTCTTGGCCGATGAGCAGTTCTTC.

The chain links TRBV19 to TRBJ1-2; D is perhaps TRBD1 (6 bases). The V gene lost 0 bases and the J gene lost 1 base, with 12 bases spanning the gap. Germline CDR1 reads LNHDA; CDR2 reads SQIVND (reference sequence). The CDR3 spans 16 residues. CDR3 DNA sequence: TGTGCCAGTAGTATAGATGTGGACAGAATTAACTATGGCTACACCTTC. Translating it yields CASSIDVDRINYGYTF.

This chain connects TRBV11-3 to TRBJ2-2, with 9 bases matching TRBD1. Germline V gene data show CDR1 as SGHNT and CDR2 as YENEEA. The CDR3 is 17 residues long. The junction had 12 bases not matched to a gene; V was cut back by 5 bases and J by 5 bases. This CDR3 reads CASSPNPGTGMTGELFF. In DNA form, the CDR3 reads TGTGCCAGCAGCCCGAATCCCGGGACAGGGATGACCGGGGAGCTGTTTTTT.

This sequence joins TRBV6-5 and TRBJ1-1; 8 nucleotides line up with TRBD1. This CDR3 has 15 residues. V dropped 6 bases and J dropped 2; count of bases not matched to a gene: 8. Germline values: CDR1 MNHEY, CDR2 SVGAGI. The CDR3 loop reads CASSHGQGGNTEAFF. The CDR3 nucleotides are TGTGCCAGCAGCCACGGACAGGGTGGAAACACTGAAGCTTTCTTT.

The rearrangement joins TRBV19 to TRBJ1-1, with a weak D call TRBD1 (5 bases). The V end was cut by 7 bases, the J end by 1 base, with 13 bases between. Germline CDR1 and CDR2: LNHDA and SQIVND (reference sequence). The CDR3 consists of 14 residues. This chain's CDR3 is CASIETEKNTEAFF. The CDR3 DNA sequence: TGTGCCAGTATTGAGACAGAAAAGAACACTGAAGCTTTCTTT.

With respect to this clone: Because it lacks the conserved phenylalanine or tryptophan at the end, this CDR3 is likely a read error. The chain uses TRBV5-6 and TRBJ1-2; 8 bases fit TRBD1. Looked up from germline, CDR1 is SGHDT and CDR2 is YYEEEE. Trimming removed 2 bases from V and 2 bases from J; junction bases left unmatched: 2. This CDR3 spans 14 amino acids. The CDR3 loop reads CASSLQGVNYGYTL. CDR3 in DNA: TGTGCCAGCAGCTTACAGGGGGTAAACTATGGCTACACCCTC.

This clone was detected once. The V and J genes are TRBV23-1 and TRBJ1-1, with D tentatively TRBD1 (5 bases). TRBV23-1 qualifies as an ORF whose function is uncertain. Trimming removed 2 bases at V and 0 bases at J, with 16 bases between. This CDR3 is 17 amino acids long. The DNA of the CDR3 is TGCGCCAGCAGTCAAACCCAACCAGGGATTATGAACACTGAAGCTTTCTTT. Translated: CASSQTQPGIMNTEAFF.

This chain links TRBV6-6 with TRBJ2-1, with 12 bases that match TRBD2. With 4 bases clipped from V and 4 bases from J, the junction kept 5 bases outside the gene matches. Germline CDR1 reads MNHNY; CDR2 reads SVGAGI (reference sequence). This CDR3 comprises 16 residues. The CDR3 is CASSSRTSGTYNEQFF. The CDR3 DNA reads as TGTGCCAGCAGTTCCCGGACTAGCGGGACTTACAATGAGCAGTTCTTC.

V gene TRBV27 combines with J gene TRBJ1-3; possible D gene TRBD1, 5 bases. Germline V gene sequence: CDR1 MNHEY, CDR2 SMNVEV (reference sequence). Trimming cost V 2 bases and J 1 base, with 9 bases left between them. This CDR3 spans 15 amino acids. CDR3 DNA: TGTGCCAGCAGTTTACTTCCAGGGTCTGGAAACACCATATATTTT. Protein sequence: CASSLLPGSGNTIYF.

The V call is TRBV6-4, the J call TRBJ1-5; D is undetermined. With 6 bases removed from V and 4 bases from J, the gap between germline ends came to 10 bases. The germline V gene encodes CDR1 MRHNA and CDR2 SNTAGT. This CDR3 is built from 13 residues. CDR3 DNA sequence: TGTGCCAGCAGCCTCGACGGGAATCAGCCCCAGCATTTT. It specifies CASSLDGNQPQHF.

This clone was observed a few times. The chain carries TRBV5-6 and TRBJ2-4; no definite D call. Trimming took off 6 bases at V and 0 bases at J, with 10 bases between the two ends. Germline-derived CDR1 and CDR2 are SGHDT and YYEEEE. The CDR3 length is 14 residues. The CDR3 DNA reads TGTGCCAGCAAGAACGGAGTAGCCAAAAACATTCAGTACTTC. It is translated as CASKNGVAKNIQYF.

This chain uses TRBV30 with TRBJ1-1; the D gene is possibly TRBD1 (5 bases). Germline values: CDR1 GTSNPN, CDR2 SVGIG (reference sequence). The CDR3 covers 11 residues. V dropped 4 bases and J dropped 4 bases, with 7 bases sitting between them. The CDR3 bases are TGTGCCTGGATTCAGGGCACTGAAGCTTTCTTT. It is translated as CAWIQGTEAFF.

The chain couples TRBV7-2 to TRBJ2-5; TRBD1 is a possible D gene (5 bases). Germline CDR1 reads SGHTA; CDR2 reads FQGNSA. Trimming removed 4 bases at V and 5 bases at J, with 20 bases between. The CDR3 covers 16 residues. CDR3 sequence (DNA): TGTGCCAGCAGCTCGACCCCCCCTGTGTCAGGGGAGACCCAGTACTTC. The encoded protein is CASSSTPPVSGETQYF.

The V and J genes are TRBV11-2 and TRBJ2-5; no reliable D call. Trimming stripped 5 bases from V and 1 base from J, with 11 bases between. CDR3 size: 14 residues. Germline assignment: CDR1 SGHAT and CDR2 FQNNGV. The CDR3 region has the DNA TGTGCCAGCAGCCCCACATTAGCCCAAGAGACCCAGTACTTC. Amino acid sequence: CASSPTLAQETQYF. Full variable domain (outside the CDR3, taken from reference TRBV11-2 and TRBJ2-5): EAGVAQSPRYKIIEKRQSVAFWCNPISGHATLYWYQQILGQGPKLLIQFQNNGVVDDSQLPKDRFSAERLKGVDSTLKIQPAKLEDSAVYLCASSPTLAQETQYFGPGTRLLVL.

This chain links TRBV5-1 with TRBJ1-5, with D perhaps TRBD1 (5 bases). This CDR3 has 14 residues. Trimming cost V 2 bases and J 7 bases, with 13 bases left between them. Germline CDR1 is SGHRS and CDR2 is YFSETQ. The CDR3 DNA reads TGCGCCAGCAGCTTCGGGCAGCGGGACCAGCCCCAGCATTTT. Its translation is CASSFGQRDQPQHF.

J is TRBJ2-1 and V is TRBV7-9; TRBD2 is a possible D gene (6 bases). The CDR3 loop spans 15 amino acids. CDR1 is SEHNR, CDR2 FQNEAQ, per germline (reference sequence). The ends were cut back, 3 bases at V and 9 bases at J, with 18 bases in the middle. The CDR3 here is CASSLSGGVGIEQFF. Written as DNA, the CDR3 is TGTGCCAGCAGCTTGTCCGGGGGTGTAGGTATTGAGCAGTTCTTC.

This rearrangement joins TRBV11-1 to TRBJ2-3; TRBD1 might be the D (6 bases). CDR3 length: 16 residues. Germline-derived CDR1 and CDR2 are SGHAT and FQDESV (reference sequence). V gave up 5 bases and J gave up 8 bases, with 23 bases separating them. The CDR3 loop reads CASSPKGDTPPGTQYF. The CDR3 DNA sequence: TGTGCCAGCAGCCCGAAGGGGGACACCCCCCCCGGTACGCAGTATTTT.

The chain's CDR3 is CASSSTVYQETQYF. The CDR3 DNA is TGTGCCAGCAGCTCGACAGTCTATCAAGAGACCCAGTACTTC. J is TRBJ2-5 and V is TRBV7-6, with D perhaps matching TRBD1 (5 bases). The CDR3 is 14 amino acids. V was shortened by 4 bases and J by 2 bases, with 11 bases between the two germline ends. Germline V gene sequence: CDR1 SGHVS, CDR2 FNYEAQ.

This clone was seen once. The J gene is TRBJ2-1, the V gene TRBV18, with a weak D call TRBD1 (5 bases). Germline lookup yields CDR1 KGHSH and CDR2 LQKENI. The germline V and J ends were trimmed by 5 bases and 8 bases, with 16 bases remaining between them. The CDR3 is 14 amino acids. DNA of the CDR3: TGTGCCAGCTCAAGGCAGGGTTTTATGGATGAGCAGTTCTTC. Amino acids: CASSRQGFMDEQFF.

Points on this clone: Additional DNA sequences in this sample encode the identical CDR3. This chain joins TRBV6-5 and TRBJ2-3, with D possibly being TRBD1 (6 bases). CDR3 length: 14 residues. Germline assignment: CDR1 MNHEY and CDR2 SVGAGI. The V gene lost 5 bases and the J gene lost 2 bases, with 11 bases spanning the gap. The CDR3 sequence: CASSRQVSTDTQYF. CDR3 sequence (DNA): TGTGCCAGCAGTCGACAGGTTTCCACAGATACGCAGTATTTT.

The gene calls are TRBV7-2 and TRBJ1-5, with D perhaps matching TRBD1 (6 bases). The V end lost 5 bases, the J end lost 7 bases, and 15 bases lay between the germline ends. CDR3 length: 14 residues. Germline loops: CDR1 SGHTA, CDR2 FQGNSA. The CDR3 sequence is CASSITPGDQPQHF. The DNA of the CDR3 is TGTGCCAGCAGCATCACTCCAGGGGACCAGCCCCAGCATTTT.

CDR3 sequence (DNA): TGTGCCATCAGTGAAAGAGAAACCGGGGAGCTGTTTTTT. Translated: CAISERETGELFF. The rearrangement joins TRBV10-3 to TRBJ2-2; D not certain. Germline lookup yields CDR1 ENHRY and CDR2 SYGVKD. Trimming cost V 3 bases and J 5 bases, with 7 bases left between them. The CDR3 totals 13 residues.

V usage is TRBV13 and J usage is TRBJ2-7, with 10 bases matching TRBD1. This CDR3 has 14 residues. V lost 8 bases, J lost 1 base, and 5 bases stayed unmatched. CDR1 PRHDT and CDR2 FYEKMQ come from the germline V gene (reference sequence). CDR3 bases: TGTGCCAGCCGGGACAGGGGAAAATCCTACGAGCAGTACTTC. Its translation: CASRDRGKSYEQYF. The full variable domain, with the rest looked up from reference TRBV13 and TRBJ2-7, is AAGVIQSPRHLIKEKRETATLKCYPIPRHDTVYWYQQGPGQDPQFLISFYEKMQSDKGSIPDRFSAQQFSDYHSELNMSSLELGDSALYFCASRDRGKSYEQYFGPGTRLTVT.

This clone has a single count. V gene TRBV30 combines with J gene TRBJ2-1; 12 positions match TRBD1. Germline CDR1 reads GTSNPN; CDR2 reads SVGIG (reference sequence). The V gene end was trimmed by 7 bases and the J gene end by 9 bases; junction bases not matched to a gene: 13. There are 15 residues in the CDR3. The CDR3 DNA reads as TGTGCCTTATTACCGGGACAGGGGGCTTCAGGTGAGCAGTTCTTC. It codes for CALLPGQGASGEQFF.

This rearrangement joins TRBV7-9 to TRBJ1-5, with 9 bases that match TRBD1. The CDR3 has 18 residues. CDR1 is SEHNR, CDR2 FQNEAQ, per germline (reference sequence). With V trimmed by 6 bases and J by 3 bases, 15 bases remained unmatched. CDR3 sequence: CASSQRAGTGNDNQPQHF. In nucleotides, the CDR3 is TGTGCCAGCAGTCAACGGGCCGGGACAGGGAATGACAATCAGCCCCAGCATTTT.